This TCR beta chain was obtained from a study of beta chain features in type 1 diabetes. The CDR3 has 11 amino acids. Germline V gives CDR1 SEHNR, CDR2 FQNEAQ (reference sequence). Trimming shortened V by 4 bases and J by 6 bases, and 7 bases separated the two germline ends. Study findings and constraints: Moderate but significant shortening of TCRB CDR3s was recorded in all four CD4+ subsets from Type 1 diabetes patients. Equally in patients and controls, shorter templates might have been favored by PCR.

The investigators reverse transcribed all of the isolated RNA, so they sequenced expressed TCRB transcripts. Profiled with immunoSEQ multiplex PCR; TCRdb holds only in-frame clones, not every one. Here the sample spans roughly 380,000 clones, around 19% being singletons. With regard to this clone: What it recognizes is unknown. Other DNA sequences in the same sample also yield this CDR3.

The chain is built from TRBV7-9 and TRBJ2-7; maybe TRBD2 (6 bases). This sequence originates from a woman younger than 30 in good health. The sample consisted of naive CD4+ T cells from blood. DNA of the CDR3: TGTGCCAGCAGCTCCGGGGGCGAGCAGTACTTC. Translation: CASSSGGEQYF.